The rows below give T cell receptor beta chains drawn from one sample of a study of beta chain features in type 1 diabetes. Sequencing was performed with immunoSEQ multiplex PCR; in TCRdb, only in-frame clones are kept and a portion is missing. The sample lists about 900,000 clones; roughly a sixth were seen once. Sequenced sample: naive CD4+ T cells from blood. These receptors originate from a woman younger than 30 in good health. The CDR3 runs from the conserved cysteine through the conserved F or W.

j_call v_call cdr3_aa
TRBJ2-7 TRBV27 CASSFNRAVFSYEQYF
TRBJ2-1 TRBV5-1 CASRISGTGGNEQFF
TRBJ1-5 TRBV7-2 CASSLAGVRGSQPQHF
TRBJ2-2 TRBV5-1 CASSYSQGAGELFF
TRBJ2-1 TRBV18 CASSPGDRGFNEQFF
TRBJ2-1 TRBV4-2 CASSQDGPHEQFF
TRBJ2-5 TRBV14 CASSQDLRIGTQYF
TRBJ2-7 TRBV7-2 CASSSRQGLEQYF
TRBJ2-6 TRBV6-6 CASEGPGGANVLTF
TRBJ2-4 TRBV5-1 CASSQASAGARYIQYF
TRBJ1-2 TRBV28 CASSSDRFYGYTF
TRBJ2-5 TRBV4-1 CASSHHGHKGQETQYF
TRBJ1-1 TRBV5-4 CASSLYQGGNTEAFF
TRBJ2-3 TRBV4-1 CASSHPGRGTDTQYF
TRBJ2-1 TRBV10-3 CAISSGTSGRHTYNEQFF
TRBJ2-2 TRBV2 CALRGKRGNTGELFF
TRBJ2-5 TRBV15 CATSTGDRETQYF
TRBJ2-1 TRBV7-9 CASSLPSEFGLNEQFF
TRBJ2-1 TRBV7-6 CASSSSYRGPPAGEQFF
TRBJ1-4 TRBV19 CASLRGGDEKLFF
TRBJ2-2 TRBV4-3 CASSHASNTGELFF
TRBJ2-5 TRBV12-2 CASRSRLAGCGRQETQYF